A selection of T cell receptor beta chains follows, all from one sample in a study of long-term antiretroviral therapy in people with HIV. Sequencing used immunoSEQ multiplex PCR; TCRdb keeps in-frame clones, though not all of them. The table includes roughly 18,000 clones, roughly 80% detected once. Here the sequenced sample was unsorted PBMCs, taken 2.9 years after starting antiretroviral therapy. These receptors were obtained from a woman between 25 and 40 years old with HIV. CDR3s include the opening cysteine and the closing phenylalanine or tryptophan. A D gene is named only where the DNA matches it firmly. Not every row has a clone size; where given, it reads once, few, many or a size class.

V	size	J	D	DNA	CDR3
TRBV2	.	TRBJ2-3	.	TGTGCCACACTGGCTAGGGTCAGCCTGGCAGATACGCAGTATTTT	CATLARVSLADTQYF
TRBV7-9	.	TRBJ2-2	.	TGTGCCAGCAGCAAGACAACCGGGGAGCTGTTTTTT	CASSKTTGELFF
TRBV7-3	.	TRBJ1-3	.	TGTGCCAGCAGCTTAACTGGGTCATCTGGAAACACCATATATTTT	CASSLTGSSGNTIYF
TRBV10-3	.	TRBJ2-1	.	TGTGCCATCAGACAGACAGACAATGAGCAGTTCTTC	CAIRQTDNEQFF
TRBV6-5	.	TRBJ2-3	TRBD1	TGTGCCAGCAGTTACTGGACAGGGGGCGCAGATACGCAGTATTTT	CASSYWTGGADTQYF
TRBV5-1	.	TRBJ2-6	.	TGCGCCAGCAGCATTGGGGGCTCCGGGGCCAACGTCCTGACTTTC	CASSIGGSGANVLTF
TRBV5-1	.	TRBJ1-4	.	TGCGCCAGCAGCTTGGGCGGGTTGGGTGAAAAACTGTTTTTT	CASSLGGLGEKLFF
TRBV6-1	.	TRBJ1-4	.	TGTGCCAGCAGTGAAGGGGGGCAAGGCGAAAAACTGTTTTTT	CASSEGGQGEKLFF
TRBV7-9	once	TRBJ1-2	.	TGTGCCAGCAGCCCCCAGGGAGAAGCTGGCTACACCTTC	CASSPQGEAGYTF
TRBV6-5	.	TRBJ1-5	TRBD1	TGTGCCAGCAGTTACGACAGGGCTAGCAATCAGCCCCAGCATTTT	CASSYDRASNQPQHF
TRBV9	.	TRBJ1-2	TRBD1	TGTGCCAGCAGCGGATTAGGGACAGGGAATTATGGCTACACCTTC	CASSGLGTGNYGYTF
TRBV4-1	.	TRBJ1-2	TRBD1	TGCGCCAGCAGCCAAGATCAGGGACAGGGGGCCTACACCTTC	CASSQDQGQGAYTF
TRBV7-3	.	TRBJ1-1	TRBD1	TGTGCCAGCAGCTTAGCGGACAGGGGAACTGAAGCTTTCTTT	CASSLADRGTEAFF
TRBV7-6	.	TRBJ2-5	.	TGTGCCAGCAGCCCTCAAGGCGGCAGAGGGGGCCAAGAGACCCAGTACTTC	CASSPQGGRGGQETQYF
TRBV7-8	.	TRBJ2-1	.	TGTGCCAGCAGCTCTCAGACATACAATGAGCAGTTCTTC	CASSSQTYNEQFF
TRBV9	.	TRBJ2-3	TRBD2	TGTGCCAGCAGCGTAGAACCCGGGAGGGCAGATACGCAGTATTTT	CASSVEPGRADTQYF
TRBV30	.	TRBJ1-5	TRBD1	TGTGCCTGGAGAAGGGGACAGGGTTTATATGGTGACCAGCCCCAGCATTTT	CAWRRGQGLYGDQPQHF
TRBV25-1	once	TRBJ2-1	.	TGTGCCAGCAGTGAATTCTCCGTTGAGCAGTTCTTC	CASSEFSVEQFF
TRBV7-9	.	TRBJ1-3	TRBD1	TGTGCCAGCAGCCGCGGGACAGACTCTGGAAACACCATATATTTT	CASSRGTDSGNTIYF
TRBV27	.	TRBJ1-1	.	TGTGCCAGCAGTTTAGATAACAGGGTGAGCACTGAAGCTTTCTTT	CASSLDNRVSTEAFF
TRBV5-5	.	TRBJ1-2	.	TGTGCCAGCAGCTTGGAGGGCTCGGGGGCCTTC	CASSLEGSGAF
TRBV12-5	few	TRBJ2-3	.	TGTGCTAGTGGTTTGGTACAAGCGACTAGTCTCCACACAGATACGCAGTATTTT	CASGLVQATSLHTDTQYF
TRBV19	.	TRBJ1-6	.	TGTGCCAGTAGGGGCGCGGGAAATTCACCCCTCCACTTT	CASRGAGNSPLHF
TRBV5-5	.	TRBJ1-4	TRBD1	TGTGCCAGCAGCACGGGACAGGGGGCGACCCGTAATGAAAAACTGTTTTTT	CASSTGQGATRNEKLFF
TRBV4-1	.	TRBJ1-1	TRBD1	TGCGCCAGCAGCCTTCCAGGGGGTGCCGCTGAAGCTTTCTTT	CASSLPGGAAEAFF
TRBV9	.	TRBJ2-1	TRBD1	TGTGCCAGCAGCCTACCCCCTTTTAGGACAGGGTCAATATACAATGAGCAGTTCTTC	CASSLPPFRTGSIYNEQFF
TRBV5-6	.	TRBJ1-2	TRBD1	TGTGCCAGCATCCCCACCGGGACAGGAAGACTTAACTATGGCTACACCTTC	CASIPTGTGRLNYGYTF
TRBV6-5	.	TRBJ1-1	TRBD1	TGTGCCAGCAGACGGGACAGCATGAACACTGAAGCTTTCTTT	CASRRDSMNTEAFF
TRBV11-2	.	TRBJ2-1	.	TGTGCCAGCAGCTTCGGCAGGGGAAGGTATGAGCAGTTCTTC	CASSFGRGRYEQFF
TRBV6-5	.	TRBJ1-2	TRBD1	TGTGCCAGCAGACCCTCCTTGACAGGGTTCTATGGCTACACCTTC	CASRPSLTGFYGYTF
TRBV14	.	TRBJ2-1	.	TGTGCCAGCAGCCTAGGGCCATACAATGAGCAGTTCTTC	CASSLGPYNEQFF
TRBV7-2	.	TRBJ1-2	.	TGTGCCAGCAGCTCAGACAGACTCAGGTTCTTC	CASSSDRLRFF
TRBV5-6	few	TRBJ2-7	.	TGTGCCAGCAGCAACAGGGCCTACGAGCAGTACTTC	CASSNRAYEQYF
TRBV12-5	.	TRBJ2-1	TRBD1	TGTGCTAGTGGACCGACAGGGATTGAGCAGTTCTTC	CASGPTGIEQFF
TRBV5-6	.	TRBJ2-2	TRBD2	TGTGCCAGCAGCCTAGGAGCGGGGGTCAACACCGGGGAGCTGTTTTTT	CASSLGAGVNTGELFF
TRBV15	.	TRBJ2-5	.	TGTGCCACCAGCAGAAGGGGGTCAGGAGCGGACTTACAAGAGACCCAGTACTTC	CATSRRGSGADLQETQYF
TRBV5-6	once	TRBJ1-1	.	TGTGCCAGCAGCTTGGAAGCAGGGGTGAGCACTGAAGCTTTCTTT	CASSLEAGVSTEAFF
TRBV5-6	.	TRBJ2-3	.	TGTGCCAGCAGCTTCGCATACCGACTACCAGGAAACACAGATACGCAGTATTTT	CASSFAYRLPGNTDTQYF
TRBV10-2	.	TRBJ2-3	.	TGCGCCAGCAGTGAATCCCCACAGGGATGGGATACGCAGTATTTT	CASSESPQGWDTQYF
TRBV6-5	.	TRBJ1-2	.	TGTGCCAGCAGTTACTCGAGAGGTAGCTATGGCTACACCTTC	CASSYSRGSYGYTF
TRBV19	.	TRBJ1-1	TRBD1	TGTGCCAGCAGGACAGGTTGGAACACTGAAGCTTTCTTT	CASRTGWNTEAFF
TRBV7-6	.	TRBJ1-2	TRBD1	TGTGCCAGCAGCGGTGGGACAGAATTTTCTAACTATGGCTACACCTTC	CASSGGTEFSNYGYTF
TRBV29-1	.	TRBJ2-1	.	TGCAGCGCTTCCCGGGCCGCCAACAATGAGCAGTTCTTC	CSASRAANNEQFF
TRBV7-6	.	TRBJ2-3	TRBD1	TGTGCCAGCAGCGCCGCCGGGACAGACCTCGTCGATACGCAGTATTTT	CASSAAGTDLVDTQYF